The clone carrying this T cell receptor (beta chain) was recorded at least ten times. Its target is not known. The sample originates from a study of T-cell reconstitution after alpha-beta-depleted transplantation in children. Whole-study results and caveats: Roughly two months post-transplant, alpha-beta T cells reportedly originated from several hundred graft clones that had expanded. One year after transplant, T-cell counts and diversity came mostly from newly produced T cells.

The V end was cut by 3 bases, the J end by 5 bases, with 13 bases between. Germline V CDR1 and CDR2: DFQATT, SNEGSKA (reference sequence). The CDR3 covers 13 residues. Unique molecular identifiers featured in how the TCRbeta library was prepared. Via MiXCR, TCRdb re-called the PCR reads, giving one row per CDR3 protein. The table shows roughly 200,000 distinct CDR3 sequences, with approximately 8.4% occurring only once. This clonotype was obtained from a male patient between 2 and 15 years old who had a stem cell transplant for acute myeloid leukemia, so the T cells may come from the graft donor. The chain carries TRBV20-1 and TRBJ2-5; TRBD1 is a possible D gene (6 bases). Sequences were derived from PBMCs, mostly from graft donor cells, sampled 360 days after TCRalphabeta/CD19-depleted stem cell transplant. The CDR3 protein is CSARTSGVETQYF. The DNA of the CDR3 is TGCAGTGCTAGGACCTCAGGGGTGGAGACCCAGTACTTC.